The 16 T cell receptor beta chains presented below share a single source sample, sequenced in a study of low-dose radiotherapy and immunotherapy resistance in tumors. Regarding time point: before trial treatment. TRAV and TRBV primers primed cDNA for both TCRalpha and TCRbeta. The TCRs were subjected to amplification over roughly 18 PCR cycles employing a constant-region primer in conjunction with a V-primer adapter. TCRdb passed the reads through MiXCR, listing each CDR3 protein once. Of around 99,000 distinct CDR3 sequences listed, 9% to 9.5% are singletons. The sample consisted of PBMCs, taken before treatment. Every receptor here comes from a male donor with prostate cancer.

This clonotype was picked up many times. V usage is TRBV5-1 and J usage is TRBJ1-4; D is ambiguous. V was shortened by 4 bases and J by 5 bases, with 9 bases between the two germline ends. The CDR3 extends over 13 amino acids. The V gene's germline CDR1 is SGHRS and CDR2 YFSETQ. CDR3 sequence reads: CASSVEPNEKLFF. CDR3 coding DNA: TGCGCCAGCAGCGTCGAGCCGAATGAAAAACTGTTTTTT.

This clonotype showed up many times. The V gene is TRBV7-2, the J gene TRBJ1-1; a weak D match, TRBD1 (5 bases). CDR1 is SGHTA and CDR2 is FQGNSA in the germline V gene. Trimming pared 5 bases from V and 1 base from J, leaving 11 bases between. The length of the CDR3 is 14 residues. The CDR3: CASSLGHANTEAFF. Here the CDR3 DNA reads TGTGCCAGCAGCCTAGGACATGCGAACACTGAAGCTTTCTTT. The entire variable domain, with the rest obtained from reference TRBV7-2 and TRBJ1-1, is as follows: GAGVSQSPSNKVTEKGKDVELRCDPISGHTALYWYRQSLGQGLEFLIYFQGNSAPDKSGLPSDRFSAERTGGSVSTLTIQRTQQEDSAVYLCASSLGHANTEAFFGQGTRLTVV.

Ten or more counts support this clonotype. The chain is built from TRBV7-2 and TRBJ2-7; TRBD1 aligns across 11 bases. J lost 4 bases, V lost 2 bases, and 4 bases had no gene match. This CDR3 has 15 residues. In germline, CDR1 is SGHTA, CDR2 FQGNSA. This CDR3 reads CASSLRGTGGYEQYF. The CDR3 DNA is TGTGCCAGCAGCTTACGGGGGACAGGGGGGTACGAGCAGTACTTC.

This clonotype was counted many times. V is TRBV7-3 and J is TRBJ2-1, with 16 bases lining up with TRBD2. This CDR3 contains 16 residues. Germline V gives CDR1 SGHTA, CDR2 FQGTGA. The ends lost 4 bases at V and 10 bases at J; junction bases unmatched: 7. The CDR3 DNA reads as TGTGCCAGCAGCTCGGTACCGGGACTAGCGGGAGGGGAGCAGTTCTTC. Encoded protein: CASSSVPGLAGGEQFF.

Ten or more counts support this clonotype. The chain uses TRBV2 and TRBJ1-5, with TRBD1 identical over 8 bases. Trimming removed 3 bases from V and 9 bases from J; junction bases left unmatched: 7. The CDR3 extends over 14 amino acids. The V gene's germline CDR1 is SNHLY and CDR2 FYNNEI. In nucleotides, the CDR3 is TGTGCCAGCAGTGACGGGCAGGGGGCTGTGCCCCAGCATTTT. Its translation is CASSDGQGAVPQHF.

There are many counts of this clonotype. The CDR3 DNA reads TGTGCCAGCAGCCCAACCGGGACAGGGGGCTCCGAGCAGTACTTC. The encoded protein is CASSPTGTGGSEQYF. V and J are TRBV3-1 and TRBJ2-7; TRBD1 matches 12 bases. J lost 6 bases, V lost 4 bases, and 7 bases had no gene match. The CDR3 is 15 residues long. Germline loops: CDR1 LGHDT, CDR2 YNNKEL (reference sequence).

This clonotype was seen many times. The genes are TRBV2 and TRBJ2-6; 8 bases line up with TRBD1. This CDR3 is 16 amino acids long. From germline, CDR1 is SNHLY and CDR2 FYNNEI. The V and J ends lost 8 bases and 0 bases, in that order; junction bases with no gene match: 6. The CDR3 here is CASQVQGASGANVLTF. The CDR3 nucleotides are TGTGCCAGCCAGGTCCAGGGGGCCTCTGGGGCCAACGTCCTGACTTTC.

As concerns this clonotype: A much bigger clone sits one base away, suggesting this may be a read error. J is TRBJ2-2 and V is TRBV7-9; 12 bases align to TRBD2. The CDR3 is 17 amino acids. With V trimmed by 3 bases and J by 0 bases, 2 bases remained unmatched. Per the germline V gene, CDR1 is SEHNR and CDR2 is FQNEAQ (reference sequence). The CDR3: CASSFLAGGSNTGELFF. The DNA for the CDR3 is TGTGCCAGCAGCTTTCTAGCGGGAGGGTCGAACACCGGGGAGCTGTTTTTT.

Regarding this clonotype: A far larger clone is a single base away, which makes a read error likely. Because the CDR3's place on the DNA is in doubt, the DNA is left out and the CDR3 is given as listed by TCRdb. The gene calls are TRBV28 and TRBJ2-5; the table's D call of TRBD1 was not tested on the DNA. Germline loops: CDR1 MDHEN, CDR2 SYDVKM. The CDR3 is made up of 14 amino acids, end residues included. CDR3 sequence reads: CASSVGQGAYELYF.

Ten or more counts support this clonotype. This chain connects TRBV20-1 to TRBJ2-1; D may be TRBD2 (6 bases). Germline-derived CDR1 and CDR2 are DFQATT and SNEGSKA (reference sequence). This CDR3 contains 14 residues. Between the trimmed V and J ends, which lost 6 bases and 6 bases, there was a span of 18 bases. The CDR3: CSAVSGSRANEQFF. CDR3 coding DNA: TGCAGTGCCGTTAGCGGATCTCGGGCCAATGAGCAGTTCTTC.

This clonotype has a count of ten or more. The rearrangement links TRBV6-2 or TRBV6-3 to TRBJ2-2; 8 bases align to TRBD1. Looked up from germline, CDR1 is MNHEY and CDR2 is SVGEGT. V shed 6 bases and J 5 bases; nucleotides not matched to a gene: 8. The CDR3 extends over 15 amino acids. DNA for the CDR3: TGTGCCAGCAGACACGGACAGGGCGAGACCGGGGAGCTGTTTTTT. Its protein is CASRHGQGETGELFF.

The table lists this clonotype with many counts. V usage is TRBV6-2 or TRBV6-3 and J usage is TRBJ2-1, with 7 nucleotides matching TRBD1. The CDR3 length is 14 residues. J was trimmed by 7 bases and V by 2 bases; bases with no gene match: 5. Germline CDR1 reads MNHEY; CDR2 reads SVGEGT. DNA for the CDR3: TGTGCCAGCAGTTACCGACAGGGCTGGAATGAGCAGTTCTTC. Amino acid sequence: CASSYRQGWNEQFF.

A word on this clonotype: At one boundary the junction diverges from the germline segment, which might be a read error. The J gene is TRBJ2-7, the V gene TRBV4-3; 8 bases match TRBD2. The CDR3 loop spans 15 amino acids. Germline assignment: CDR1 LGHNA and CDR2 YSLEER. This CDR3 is CASSQVVAGPSVLHF. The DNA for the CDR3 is TGCGCCAGCAGCCAAGTAGTAGCGGGGCCCTCGGTCTTGCACTTC.

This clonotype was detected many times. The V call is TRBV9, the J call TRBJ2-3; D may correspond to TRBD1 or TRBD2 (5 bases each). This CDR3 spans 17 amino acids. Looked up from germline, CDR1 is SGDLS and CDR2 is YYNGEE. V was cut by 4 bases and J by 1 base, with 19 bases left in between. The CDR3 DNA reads TGTGCCAGCAGCATCCCCCGTGGGGGAGATGGCACAGATACGCAGTATTTT. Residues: CASSIPRGGDGTDTQYF.

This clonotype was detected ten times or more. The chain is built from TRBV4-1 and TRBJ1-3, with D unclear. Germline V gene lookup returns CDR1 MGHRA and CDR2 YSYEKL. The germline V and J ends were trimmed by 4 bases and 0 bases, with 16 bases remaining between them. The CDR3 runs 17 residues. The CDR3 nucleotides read TGCGCCAGCAGCCTCACCAACGGAGGGATCTCTGGAAACACCATATATTTT. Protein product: CASSLTNGGISGNTIYF.

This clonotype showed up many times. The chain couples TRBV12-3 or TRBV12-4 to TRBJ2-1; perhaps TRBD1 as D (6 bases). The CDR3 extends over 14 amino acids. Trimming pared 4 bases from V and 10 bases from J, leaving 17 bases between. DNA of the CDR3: TGTGCCAGCAGTTCATACCAGGGGATCGGGGAGCAGTTCTTC. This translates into CASSSYQGIGEQFF.